The 13 T cell receptor beta chains below all came from one sample that was sequenced in a study of CD8 T cells in Susac syndrome. With random hexamers, reverse transcription was performed on about 0.5 to 1 ug of RNA. TCRdb processed the immunoSEQ multiplex PCR reads anew with MiXCR; each CDR3 protein has one entry. Among around 200,000 distinct CDR3 sequences listed, around 93% were seen once. Sequencing used CD8+ T cells from PBMCs. The receptors shown here come from a human donor with Susac syndrome.

This clonotype was found once. The chain joins TRBV11-2 to TRBJ2-3; TRBD2 aligns across 7 bases. The CDR3 is made up of 15 amino acids. The junction had 4 bases not matched to a gene; V was cut back by 4 bases and J by 0 bases. Germline CDR1 and CDR2: SGHAT and FQNNGV. Here the CDR3 reads CASSSSGLSTDTQYF. DNA for the CDR3: TGTGCCAGCAGCTCTAGCGGTCTTAGCACAGATACGCAGTATTTT.

The chain recombines TRBV2 with TRBJ1-1; no reliable D call. This CDR3 region has 14 residues. V dropped 2 bases and J dropped 0 bases, with 7 bases sitting between them. Per the germline V gene, CDR1 is SNHLY and CDR2 is FYNNEI. In DNA, the CDR3 is TGTGCCAGCAGTGAACGGGGATTGAACACTGAAGCTTTCTTT. Its translation: CASSERGLNTEAFF.

This rearrangement joins TRBV27 to TRBJ2-3; 10 bases are a match to TRBD2. Germline lookup yields CDR1 MNHEY and CDR2 SMNVEV (reference sequence). Trimming removed 2 bases from V and 9 bases from J; junction bases left unmatched: 14. The CDR3 contains 17 residues. CDR3 region: CASSLANRLAGRITQYF. The CDR3 DNA reads TGTGCCAGCAGTTTAGCCAATCGACTAGCGGGTAGGATAACGCAGTATTTT.

The chain has TRBV20-1 and TRBJ1-5; the D gene is possibly TRBD1 (5 bases). Germline V gene data show CDR1 as DFQATT and CDR2 as SNEGSKA (reference sequence). The CDR3 totals 16 residues. With 0 bases removed from V and 0 bases from J, the gap between germline ends came to 12 bases. Here the CDR3 reads CSARDDSLGSNQPQHF. CDR3 sequence (DNA): TGCAGTGCTAGAGATGACAGTTTGGGTAGCAATCAGCCCCAGCATTTT.

This clonotype came up a few times. This chain uses TRBV12-3 or TRBV12-4 with TRBJ1-1; D not resolved. CDR3 length equals 11 residues. V lost 0 bases to trimming and J lost 4 bases, with 0 bases between them. This chain's CDR3 is CASSLATEAFF. CDR3 bases: TGTGCCAGCAGTTTAGCCACTGAAGCTTTCTTT.

This clonotype has only one observation. This rearrangement joins TRBV29-1 to TRBJ1-4, with 8 positions matching TRBD1. With 8 bases clipped from V and 5 bases from J, the junction kept 7 bases outside the gene matches. This CDR3 has 13 amino acids. CDR1 is SQVTM and CDR2 is ANQGSEA in the germline V gene. In DNA form, the CDR3 reads TGCAGCCAACGACGGGACAGGAATGAAAAACTGTTTTTT. This translates into CSQRRDRNEKLFF.

V usage is TRBV29-1 and J usage is TRBJ1-2; a possible D gene is TRBD1 (5 bases). V shed 4 bases and J shed 4 bases, with 16 bases lying between them. The CDR3 totals 14 residues. Germline V gives CDR1 SQVTM, CDR2 ANQGSEA. The CDR3 bases are TGCAGCGTTGTACCGGCAGGGAGGAGCTATGGCTACACCTTC. Protein product: CSVVPAGRSYGYTF. Full variable domain (remainder filled in from reference TRBV29-1 and TRBJ1-2): SAVISQKPSRDICQRGTSLTIQCQVDSQVTMMFWYRQQPGQSLTLIATANQGSEATYESGFVIDKFPISRPNLTFSTLTVSNMSPEDSSIYLCSVVPAGRSYGYTFGSGTRLTVV.

The chain employs TRBV13 and TRBJ2-7; 11 bases match TRBD2. The ends lost 1 base at V and 5 bases at J; junction bases unmatched: 4. There are 15 residues in the CDR3. CDR1 is PRHDT and CDR2 is FYEKMQ in the germline V gene (reference sequence). The CDR3 nucleotides are TGTGCCAGCAGCTTAGTAACTAGCGGGAGTAACGAGCAGTACTTC. Its protein product is CASSLVTSGSNEQYF.

V is TRBV27 and J is TRBJ2-1; D may be TRBD2 (6 bases). From germline, CDR1 is MNHEY and CDR2 SMNVEV (reference sequence). Trimming shortened V by 5 bases and J by 0 bases, and 23 bases separated the two germline ends. This CDR3 spans 19 amino acids. The DNA of the CDR3 is TGTGCCAGCAGTCCCACCTTCCTTGGGGGGTCGAGCTCCTACAATGAGCAGTTCTTC. Translated: CASSPTFLGGSSSYNEQFF.

The chain joins TRBV7-8 to TRBJ2-1, with 7 bases identical to TRBD2. V lost 3 bases and J lost 8; bases outside the gene matches: 10. From germline, CDR1 is SGHVS and CDR2 FQNEAQ. The CDR3 runs 15 residues. CDR3 loop: CASSFREGPFYEQFF. The CDR3 coding sequence is TGTGCCAGCAGCTTTAGGGAGGGCCCTTTTTATGAGCAGTTCTTC.

This chain links TRBV7-9 with TRBJ2-5, with unresolved D. The ends were cut back, 8 bases at V and 5 bases at J, with 9 bases in the middle. The CDR3 has 11 residues. CDR1 SEHNR and CDR2 FQNEAQ come from the germline V gene (reference sequence). The CDR3 region has the DNA TGTGCCAGCGAGGAAAGGGAGACCCAGTACTTC. This encodes CASEERETQYF.

The chain uses TRBV30 and TRBJ1-5, with D possibly TRBD1 on 6 matching bases. This CDR3 is built from 13 residues. Looked up from germline, CDR1 is GTSNPN and CDR2 is SVGIG (reference sequence). The ends were cut back, 5 bases at V and 0 bases at J, with 8 bases in the middle. The CDR3 sequence: CAWGGGSNQPQHF. CDR3 DNA sequence: TGTGCCTGGGGAGGGGGTAGCAATCAGCCCCAGCATTTT.

The chain recombines TRBV15 with TRBJ1-5; D uncertain. The CDR3 consists of 15 residues. CDR1 LNHNV and CDR2 YYDKDF come from the germline V gene (reference sequence). V was cut by 0 bases and J by 6 bases, with 12 bases left in between. CDR3 nucleotide sequence: TGTGCCACCAGCAGAGATTTCAGCACCGGTCAGCCCCAGCATTTT. Amino acids: CATSRDFSTGQPQHF.